This T cell receptor (beta chain) was profiled in a study of blood T cell repertoires in COVID-19. This clone is a singleton in its sample. The germline V gene encodes CDR1 MNHEY and CDR2 SVGEGT. The V end lost 5 bases, the J end lost 0 bases, and 9 bases lay between the germline ends. The CDR3 spans 14 residues. In the source study's methods: Nucleated cell number was recorded as an estimate derived from reference gene primer amplification. Produced via immunoSEQ multiplex PCR; TCRdb's table is partial and in-frame only. Clone size and V and J calls were adopted from that table, with D and trimming inferred from the DNA. The data contain approximately 250,000 clones, around nine tenths of them singletons.

Material for sequencing was peripheral blood. The rearrangement links TRBV6-2 or TRBV6-3 to TRBJ2-3; perhaps TRBD2 as D (7 bases). This clonotype was obtained from a woman in her sixties or seventies with COVID-19, enrolled during active disease. CDR3 nucleotides: TGTGCCAGCAGTCGGGGGGCGAGCACAGATACGCAGTATTTT. It codes for CASSRGASTDTQYF.